Below are 11 T cell receptor beta chains sequenced from a single sample in a study of blood T cell repertoires in COVID-19. The repertoire was sequenced with immunoSEQ multiplex PCR; TCRdb's copy has only in-frame clones and lacks some. The table includes about 78,000 clones, under 85% detected once. The sample was peripheral blood. All receptors derive from a human donor in a cohort sampled during active COVID-19.

The rearrangement joins TRBV6-5 to TRBJ1-2; D unresolved. CDR3 length equals 14 residues. The V gene lost 4 bases and the J gene lost 8 bases, with 17 bases spanning the gap. Germline CDR1 and CDR2: MNHEY and SVGAGI. This chain's CDR3 is CASSFTSSLAGYTF. CDR3 DNA sequence: TGTGCCAGCAGTTTTACCTCCTCGTTAGCAGGCTACACCTTC.

The V gene is TRBV9, the J gene TRBJ1-2, with a possible D match to TRBD1 (5 bases). The CDR3 is 12 amino acids. V lost 5 bases to trimming and J lost 4 bases, with 9 bases between them. Germline V gene sequence: CDR1 SGDLS, CDR2 YYNGEE. CDR3 residues: CASRADSYGYTF. The CDR3 DNA reads as TGTGCCAGCAGAGCTGACAGCTATGGCTACACCTTC.

This clone has just a few counts. The CDR3 region has the DNA TGTGCCAGCAGCGTAGCCAGTTCAAGCTCCTACGAGCAGTACTTC. Translated, it gives CASSVASSSSYEQYF. This rearrangement joins TRBV9 to TRBJ2-7, with no clear D. The ends were cut back, 0 bases at V and 0 bases at J, with 10 bases in the middle. CDR1 and CDR2 from the germline V gene are SGDLS and YYNGEE. This CDR3 comprises 15 residues. Together with reference TRBV9 and TRBJ2-7, the CDR3 gives the full variable domain: DSGVTQTPKHLITATGQRVTLRCSPRSGDLSVYWYQQSLDQGLQFLIQYYNGEERAKGNILERFSAQQFPDLHSELNLSSLELGDSALYFCASSVASSSSYEQYFGPGTRLTVT.

J is TRBJ2-1 and V is TRBV7-9; D is perhaps TRBD2 (6 bases). Trimming took off 4 bases at V and 7 bases at J, with 14 bases between the two ends. Germline CDR1 reads SEHNR; CDR2 reads FQNEAQ (reference sequence). The CDR3 covers 14 residues. Written as DNA, the CDR3 is TGTGCCAGCAGCTGGGGGGTGGGGCGGAATGAGCAGTTCTTC. This codes for CASSWGVGRNEQFF. Combining the CDR3 with reference TRBV7-9 and TRBJ2-1 gives the whole variable domain DTGVSQNPRHKITKRGQNVTFRCDPISEHNRLYWYRQTLGQGPEFLTYFQNEAQLEKSRLLSDRFSAERPKGSFSTLEIQRTEQGDSAMYLCASSWGVGRNEQFFGPGTRLTVL.

This clone was counted a single time. The chain is built from TRBV5-1 and TRBJ2-3, with 7 bases identical to TRBD1. Germline CDR1 SGHRS, CDR2 YFSETQ. CDR3 length equals 15 residues. Unmatched junction bases numbered 6, after V lost 0 bases and J lost 5 bases. The CDR3 loop is CASSLGQGGIDTQYF. CDR3 nucleotide sequence: TGCGCCAGCAGCTTGGGACAGGGCGGTATAGATACGCAGTATTTT.

The V and J genes are TRBV5-1 and TRBJ2-3; 9 bases are shared with TRBD2. Trimming took 1 base from V and 7 from J; bases not matched to a gene: 7. In germline, CDR1 is SGHRS, CDR2 YFSETQ. CDR3 length: 15 amino acids. CDR3 coding DNA: TGCGCCAGCAGCTTGATTAGCGGGGGTGATTATACGCAGTATTTT. Translation gives CASSLISGGDYTQYF. Full variable domain (missing parts from reference TRBV5-1 and TRBJ2-3): KAGVTQTPRYLIKTRGQQVTLSCSPISGHRSVSWYQQTPGQGLQFLFEYFSETQRNKGNFPGRFSGRQFSNSRSEMNVSTLELGDSALYLCASSLISGGDYTQYFGPGTRLTVL.

The chain links TRBV11-2 to TRBJ1-3; 10 bases match TRBD1. Germline V lookup: CDR1 SGHAT, CDR2 FQNNGV. Unmatched junction bases numbered 2, after V lost 1 base and J lost 8 bases. There are 14 residues in the CDR3. The CDR3 sequence: CASSLGTGGDTIYF. The CDR3 region has the DNA TGTGCCAGCAGCTTAGGGACAGGGGGTGACACCATATATTTT.

In DNA form, the CDR3 reads TGTGCCTGGAGCACAGGGACTAGCAATCAGCCCCAGCATTTT. It translates to CAWSTGTSNQPQHF. This chain joins TRBV30 and TRBJ1-5, with D perhaps TRBD1 (6 bases). Germline values: CDR1 GTSNPN, CDR2 SVGIG (reference sequence). Trimming took 3 bases from V and 0 from J, leaving 9 bases between them. The CDR3 is made up of 14 amino acids. The full variable domain, completed using reference TRBV30 and TRBJ1-5, is SQTIHQWPATLVQPVGSPLSLECTVEGTSNPNLYWYRQAAGRGLQLLFYSVGIGQISSEVPQNLSASRPQDRQFILSSKKLLLSDSGFYLCAWSTGTSNQPQHFGDGTRLSIL.

The chain combines TRBV7-2 with TRBJ2-5; TRBD2 aligns across 7 bases. Germline CDR1 and CDR2: SGHTA and FQGNSA. The CDR3 extends over 15 amino acids. J gave up 5 bases and V 4 bases, and 10 bases lay outside the gene matches. The CDR3 DNA reads as TGTGCCAGCAGCTCCCTGCGGGGGTTCAGGGAGACCCAGTACTTC. Translated: CASSSLRGFRETQYF.

The chain uses TRBV13 and TRBJ2-1, with a weak D call TRBD2 (6 bases). The ends were cut back, 0 bases at V and 5 bases at J, with 11 bases in the middle. The CDR3 is 15 residues long. Germline CDR1 reads PRHDT; CDR2 reads FYEKMQ (reference sequence). This CDR3 reads CASSLGQGGHNEQFF. The CDR3 bases are TGTGCCAGCAGCTTAGGTCAGGGAGGACACAATGAGCAGTTCTTC.

DNA for the CDR3: TGTGCCAGCAGTGACTCGAGTAGGGCTAGACAGCGAGCCTACGAGCAGTACTTC. It specifies CASSDSSRARQRAYEQYF. The J gene is TRBJ2-7, the V gene TRBV6-4; tentatively, D is TRBD1 (5 bases). CDR1 and CDR2 from the germline V gene are MRHNA and SNTAGT. The CDR3 has 18 amino acids. Trimming took 0 bases from V and 2 from J, leaving 20 bases between them.